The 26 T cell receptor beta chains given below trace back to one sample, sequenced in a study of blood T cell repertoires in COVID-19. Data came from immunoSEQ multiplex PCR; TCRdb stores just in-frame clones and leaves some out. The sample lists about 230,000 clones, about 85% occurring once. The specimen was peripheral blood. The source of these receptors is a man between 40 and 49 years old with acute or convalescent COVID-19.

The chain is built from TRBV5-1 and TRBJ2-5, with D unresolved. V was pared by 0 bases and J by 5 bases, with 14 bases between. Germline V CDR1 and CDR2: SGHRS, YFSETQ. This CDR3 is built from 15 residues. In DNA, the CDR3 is TGCGCCAGCAGCTTGGCGCGGCGGAAGGAGGAGACCCAGTACTTC. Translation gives CASSLARRKEETQYF.

Here the CDR3 DNA reads TGTGCCAGCTCACCAGCAGGGGATTCACCCCTCCACTTT. As protein: CASSPAGDSPLHF. The chain couples TRBV18 to TRBJ1-6; D perhaps matches TRBD1 (6 bases). V lost 2 bases to trimming and J lost 8 bases, with 7 bases between them. CDR3 length equals 13 residues. The germline gives CDR1 KGHSH, CDR2 LQKENI.

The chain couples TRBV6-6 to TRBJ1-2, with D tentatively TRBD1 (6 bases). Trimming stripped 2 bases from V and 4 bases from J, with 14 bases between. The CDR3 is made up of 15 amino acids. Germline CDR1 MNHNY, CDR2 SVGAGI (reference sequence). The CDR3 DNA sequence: TGTGCCAGCAGTTACGCAGGGGATGGGATCTATGGCTACACCTTC. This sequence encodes CASSYAGDGIYGYTF.

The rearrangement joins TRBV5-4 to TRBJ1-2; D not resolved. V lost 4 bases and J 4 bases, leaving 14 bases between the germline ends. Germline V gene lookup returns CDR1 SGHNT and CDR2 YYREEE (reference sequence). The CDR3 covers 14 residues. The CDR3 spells CASSPGKPVYGYTF. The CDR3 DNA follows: TGTGCCAGCAGCCCCGGGAAGCCGGTCTATGGCTACACCTTC.

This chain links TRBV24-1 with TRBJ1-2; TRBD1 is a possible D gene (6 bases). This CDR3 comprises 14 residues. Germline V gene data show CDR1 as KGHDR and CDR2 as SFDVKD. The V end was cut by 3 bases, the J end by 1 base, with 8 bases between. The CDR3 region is CATSDTGHNYGYTF. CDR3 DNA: TGTGCCACCAGTGATACGGGACATAACTATGGCTACACCTTC.

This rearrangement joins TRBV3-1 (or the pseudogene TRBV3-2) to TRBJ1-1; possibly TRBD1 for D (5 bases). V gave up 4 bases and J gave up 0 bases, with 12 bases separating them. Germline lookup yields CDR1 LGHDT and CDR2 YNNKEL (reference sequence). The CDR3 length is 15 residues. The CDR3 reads CASSLNGGVNTEAFF. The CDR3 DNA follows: TGTGCCAGCAGCCTCAACGGAGGGGTGAACACTGAAGCTTTCTTT.

The CDR3 sequence is CASSFPSRTGRETQYF. As DNA, the CDR3 is TGTGCCAGCAGCTTCCCGAGTAGGACAGGGCGGGAGACCCAGTACTTC. The chain couples TRBV11-1 to TRBJ2-5; TRBD1 matches at 8 bases. Trimming removed 3 bases from V and 5 bases from J; junction bases left unmatched: 11. Germline-derived CDR1 and CDR2 are SGHAT and FQDESV (reference sequence). This CDR3 region has 16 residues.

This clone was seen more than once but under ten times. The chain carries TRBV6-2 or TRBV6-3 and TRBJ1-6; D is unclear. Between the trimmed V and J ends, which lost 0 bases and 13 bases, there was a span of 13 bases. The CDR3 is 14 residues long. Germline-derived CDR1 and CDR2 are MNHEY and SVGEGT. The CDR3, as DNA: TGTGCCAGCAGTTACTCGAACGGACTGCGGCCCCTCCACTTT. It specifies CASSYSNGLRPLHF.

For the CDR3, the DNA is TGTGCCAGCAGTATTAGAATCGGAAACACCATATATTTT. Protein sequence: CASSIRIGNTIYF. The rearrangement links TRBV12-3 or TRBV12-4 to TRBJ1-3; D unresolved. CDR3 length: 13 amino acids. Trimming left V 5 bases short and J 4 bases short, with 9 bases between.

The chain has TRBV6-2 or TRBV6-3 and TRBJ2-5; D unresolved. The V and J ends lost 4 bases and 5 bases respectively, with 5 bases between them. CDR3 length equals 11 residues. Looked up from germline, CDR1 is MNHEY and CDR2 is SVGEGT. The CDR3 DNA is TGTGCCAGCAGTTCACAGGAGACCCAGTACTTC. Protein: CASSSQETQYF.

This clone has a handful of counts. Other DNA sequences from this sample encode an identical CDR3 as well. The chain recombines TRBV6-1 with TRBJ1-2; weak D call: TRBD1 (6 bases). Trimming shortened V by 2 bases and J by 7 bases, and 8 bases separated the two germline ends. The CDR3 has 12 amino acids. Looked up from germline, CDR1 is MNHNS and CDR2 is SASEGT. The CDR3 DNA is TGTGCCAGCAGTGAAAGGGGGTCTGGCTACACCTTC. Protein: CASSERGSGYTF.

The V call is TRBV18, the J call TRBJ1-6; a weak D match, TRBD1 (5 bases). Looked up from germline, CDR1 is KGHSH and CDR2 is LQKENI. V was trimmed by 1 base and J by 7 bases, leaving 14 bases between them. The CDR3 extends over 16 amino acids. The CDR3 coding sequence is TGTGCCAGCTCACCACGTGAAGGGGCGCACAATTCACCCCTCCACTTT. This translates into CASSPREGAHNSPLHF.

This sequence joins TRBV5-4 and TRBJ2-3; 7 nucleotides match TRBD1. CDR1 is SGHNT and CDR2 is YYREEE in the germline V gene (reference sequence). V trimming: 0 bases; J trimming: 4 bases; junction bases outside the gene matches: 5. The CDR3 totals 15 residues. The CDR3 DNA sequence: TGTGCCAGCAGCTTGGGACAGGGCGACGCAGATACGCAGTATTTT. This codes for CASSLGQGDADTQYF.

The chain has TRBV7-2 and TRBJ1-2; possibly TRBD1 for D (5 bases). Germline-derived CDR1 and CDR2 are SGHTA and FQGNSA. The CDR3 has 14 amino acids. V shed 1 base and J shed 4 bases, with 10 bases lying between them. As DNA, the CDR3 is TGTGCCAGCAGCTTAGGCCAGGGAGGCTATGGCTACACCTTC. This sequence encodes CASSLGQGGYGYTF.

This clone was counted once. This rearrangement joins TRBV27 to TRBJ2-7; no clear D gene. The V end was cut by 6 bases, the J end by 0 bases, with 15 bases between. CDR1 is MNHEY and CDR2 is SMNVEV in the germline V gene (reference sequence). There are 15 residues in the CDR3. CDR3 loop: CASSPTWPSSYEQYF. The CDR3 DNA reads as TGTGCCAGCAGCCCGACTTGGCCTAGCTCCTACGAGCAGTACTTC.

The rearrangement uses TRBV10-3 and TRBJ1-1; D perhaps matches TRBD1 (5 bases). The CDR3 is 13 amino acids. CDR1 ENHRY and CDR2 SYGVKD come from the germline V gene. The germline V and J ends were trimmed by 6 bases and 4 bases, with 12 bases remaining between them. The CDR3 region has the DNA TGTGCCATCAGCTCCCAGGGTTTCACTGAAGCTTTCTTT. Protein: CAISSQGFTEAFF.

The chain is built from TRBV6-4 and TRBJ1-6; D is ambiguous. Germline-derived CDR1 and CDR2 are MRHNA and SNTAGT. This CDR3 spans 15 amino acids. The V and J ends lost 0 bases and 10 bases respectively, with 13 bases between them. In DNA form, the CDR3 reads TGTGCCAGCAGTGACTCGGCCGGGTTTGTCTCACCCCTCCACTTT. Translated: CASSDSAGFVSPLHF.

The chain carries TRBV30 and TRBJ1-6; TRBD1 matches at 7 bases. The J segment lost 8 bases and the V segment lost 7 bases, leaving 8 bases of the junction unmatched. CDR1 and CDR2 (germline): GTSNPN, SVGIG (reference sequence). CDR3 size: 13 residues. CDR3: CAFRQGRDSPLHF. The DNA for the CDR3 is TGTGCCTTCAGACAGGGAAGGGATTCACCCCTCCACTTT.

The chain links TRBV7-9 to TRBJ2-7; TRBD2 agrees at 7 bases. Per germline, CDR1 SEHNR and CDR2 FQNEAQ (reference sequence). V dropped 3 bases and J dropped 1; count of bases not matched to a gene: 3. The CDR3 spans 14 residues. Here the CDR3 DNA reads TGTGCCAGCAGCTTTAAGGGAGGGTCCTACGAGCAGTACTTC. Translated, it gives CASSFKGGSYEQYF.

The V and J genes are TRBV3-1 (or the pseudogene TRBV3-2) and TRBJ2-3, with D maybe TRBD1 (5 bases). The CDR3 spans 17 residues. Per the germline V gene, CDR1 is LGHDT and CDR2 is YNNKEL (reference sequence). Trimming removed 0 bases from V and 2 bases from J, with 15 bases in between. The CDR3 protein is CASSQEGRGRVTDTQYF. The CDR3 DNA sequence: TGTGCCAGCAGCCAAGAGGGGCGTGGCAGGGTCACAGATACGCAGTATTTT.

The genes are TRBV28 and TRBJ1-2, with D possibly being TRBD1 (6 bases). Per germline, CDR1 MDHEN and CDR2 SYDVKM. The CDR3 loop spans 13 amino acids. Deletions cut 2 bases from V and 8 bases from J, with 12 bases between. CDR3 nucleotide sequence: TGTGCCAGCAGTTTAAGGGGGAGTGAGGGCTACACCTTC. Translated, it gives CASSLRGSEGYTF.

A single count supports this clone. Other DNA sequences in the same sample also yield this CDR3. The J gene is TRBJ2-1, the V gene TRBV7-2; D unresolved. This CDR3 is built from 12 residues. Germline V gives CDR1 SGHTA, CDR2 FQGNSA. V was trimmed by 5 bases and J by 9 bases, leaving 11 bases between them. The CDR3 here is CASSLRRGEQFF. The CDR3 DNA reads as TGTGCCAGCAGCCTGAGGAGAGGTGAGCAGTTCTTC.

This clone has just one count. DNA of the CDR3: TGTGCCAGCAGCCCCGCGGGGTTCGGAGAGACCCAGTACTTC. Amino acid sequence: CASSPAGFGETQYF. This chain links TRBV6-5 with TRBJ2-5, with a possible D match to TRBD2 (6 bases). Germline V gene data show CDR1 as MNHEY and CDR2 as SVGAGI. The length of the CDR3 is 14 residues. Deletions cut 6 bases from V and 4 bases from J, with 15 bases between.

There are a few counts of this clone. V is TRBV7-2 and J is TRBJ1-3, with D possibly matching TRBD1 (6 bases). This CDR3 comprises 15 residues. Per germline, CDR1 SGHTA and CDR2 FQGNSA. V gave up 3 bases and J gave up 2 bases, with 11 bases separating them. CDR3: CASSFSQGPGNTIYF. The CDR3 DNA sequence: TGTGCCAGCAGCTTTTCCCAGGGGCCTGGAAACACCATATATTTT. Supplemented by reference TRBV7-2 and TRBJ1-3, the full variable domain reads GAGVSQSPSNKVTEKGKDVELRCDPISGHTALYWYRQSLGQGLEFLIYFQGNSAPDKSGLPSDRFSAERTGGSVSTLTIQRTQQEDSAVYLCASSFSQGPGNTIYFGEGSWLTVV.

Written as DNA, the CDR3 is TGTGCCAGCAGCCTTACCCCGGGACAGGGGGCGGACAACACCATATATTTT. Amino acids: CASSLTPGQGADNTIYF. This chain uses TRBV7-2 with TRBJ1-3, with 12 positions matching TRBD1. Trimming removed 5 bases from V and 7 bases from J; junction bases left unmatched: 12. The CDR3 has 17 amino acids. From germline, CDR1 is SGHTA and CDR2 FQGNSA. Complete variable domain (other parts from reference TRBV7-2 and TRBJ1-3): GAGVSQSPSNKVTEKGKDVELRCDPISGHTALYWYRQSLGQGLEFLIYFQGNSAPDKSGLPSDRFSAERTGGSVSTLTIQRTQQEDSAVYLCASSLTPGQGADNTIYFGEGSWLTVV.

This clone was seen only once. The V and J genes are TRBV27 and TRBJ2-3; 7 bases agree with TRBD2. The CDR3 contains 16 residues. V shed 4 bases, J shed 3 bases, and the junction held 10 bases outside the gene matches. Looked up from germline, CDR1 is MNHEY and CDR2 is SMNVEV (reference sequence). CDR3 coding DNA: TGTGCCAGCAGTTCCTTAGGAAGCGGGGAAACAGATACGCAGTATTTT. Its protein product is CASSSLGSGETDTQYF.